The source of this T cell receptor beta chain is a study of early T cells in non-severe SARS-CoV-2 infection. Study-wide points: The VDJdb matching leaned toward anti-spike CD8 responses and overlooked private and CD4 specificities.

About this clonotype itself: Its cognate antigen is unknown.

With 1 base removed from V and 2 bases from J, the gap between germline ends came to 13 bases. Germline V lookup: CDR1 SGHVS, CDR2 FQNEAQ. The CDR3 is made up of 16 amino acids. As part of library construction, unique molecular identifiers were attached to individual cDNA molecules. TCRdb independently ran MiXCR on the 5' RACE reads; one entry per CDR3 protein. The repertoire consists of over 60,000 distinct CDR3 sequences, with 9.5% to 13% occurring once and the leading ten covering more than 7.5%. The sequences come from whole blood, collected at baseline. The chain joins TRBV7-8 to TRBJ2-3, with a tentative D call TRBD2 (6 bases). This clonotype was sampled from an adult who was a healthcare worker with PCR-confirmed SARS-CoV-2 infection or an uninfected control (not recorded which). The CDR3: CASSLDPWDSTDTQYF. In nucleotides, the CDR3 is TGTGCCAGCAGCTTAGATCCTTGGGACTCCACAGATACGCAGTATTTT.